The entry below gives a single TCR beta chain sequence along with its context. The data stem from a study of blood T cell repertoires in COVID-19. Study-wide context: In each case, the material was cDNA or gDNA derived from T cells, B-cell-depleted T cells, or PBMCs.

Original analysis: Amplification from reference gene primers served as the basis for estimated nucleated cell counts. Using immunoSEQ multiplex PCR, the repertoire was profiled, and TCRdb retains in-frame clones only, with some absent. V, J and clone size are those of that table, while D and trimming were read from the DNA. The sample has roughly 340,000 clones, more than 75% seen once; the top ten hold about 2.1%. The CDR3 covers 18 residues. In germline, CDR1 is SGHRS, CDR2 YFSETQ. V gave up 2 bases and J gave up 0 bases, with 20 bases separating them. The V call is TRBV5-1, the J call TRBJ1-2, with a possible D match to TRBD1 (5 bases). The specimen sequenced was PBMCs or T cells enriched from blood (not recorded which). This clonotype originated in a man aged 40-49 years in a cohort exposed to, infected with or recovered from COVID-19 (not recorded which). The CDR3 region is CASSLGTQGLLSNYGYTF. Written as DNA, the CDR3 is TGCGCCAGCAGCTTAGGGACTCAGGGACTTCTTTCTAACTATGGCTACACCTTC.